Listed here are 28 T cell receptor beta chains from one sample, sequenced in a study of CD8 T cells in ankylosing spondylitis. Whole-study results and caveats: Apparently characteristic of ankylosing spondylitis blood was a TCR beta motif (under ten highly homologous variants).

Their cognate antigens are unknown. TCRdb reanalysed the 5' RACE reads using MiXCR and keeps one entry per CDR3 protein. The table shows 700,000 to 850,000 distinct CDR3 sequences, with approximately 12% occurring only once. The specimen sequenced was blood, either unsorted or a sorted T cell fraction (not recorded which). Source of these receptors: a male donor with ankylosing spondylitis.

The chain employs TRBV9 and TRBJ2-7; D gene uncertain. The V gene lost 0 bases and the J gene lost 0 bases, with 10 bases spanning the gap. This CDR3 is 15 amino acids long. Germline V gives CDR1 SGDLS, CDR2 YYNGEE. CDR3: CASSVGLMSSYEQYF. The CDR3 DNA reads as TGTGCCAGCAGCGTAGGACTCATGAGCTCCTACGAGCAGTACTTC.

The chain carries TRBV7-2 and TRBJ2-1, with D perhaps TRBD2 (7 bases). This CDR3 spans 13 amino acids. Germline CDR1 reads SGHTA; CDR2 reads FQGNSA. V was shortened by 4 bases and J by 10 bases, with 14 bases between the two germline ends. CDR3 DNA sequence: TGTGCCAGCAGCTCCTATCCGGGGGGCGAGCAGTTCTTC. Amino acid sequence: CASSSYPGGEQFF.

This clonotype appeared many times. The J gene is TRBJ1-4, the V gene TRBV4-2, with a weak D call TRBD1 (5 bases). CDR3 size: 15 residues. Germline CDR1 is LGHNA and CDR2 is YNFKEQ. Trimming removed 6 bases from V and 4 bases from J, with 15 bases in between. CDR3 region: CASRTVGRGNEKLFF. The CDR3 region has the DNA TGTGCCAGCAGAACTGTGGGACGGGGTAATGAAAAACTGTTTTTT.

This clonotype was picked up a small number of times. V and J are TRBV7-9 and TRBJ1-2, with D perhaps matching TRBD1 (6 bases). Germline CDR1 SEHNR, CDR2 FQNEAQ (reference sequence). Between the trimmed V and J ends, which lost 5 bases and 4 bases, there was a span of 11 bases. This CDR3 is built from 13 residues. CDR3 sequence (DNA): TGTGCCAGCAGCGAGACAGGCCCCTATGGCTACACCTTC. Amino acid sequence: CASSETGPYGYTF.

The chain has TRBV6-8 and TRBJ2-3; no definite D call. The CDR3 covers 10 residues. CDR1 and CDR2 (germline): MNHGY, SAAAGT. V lost 7 bases, J lost 4 bases, and 3 bases lay in between. Here the CDR3 reads CASIPDTQYF. The CDR3 region has the DNA TGTGCCAGCATCCCAGATACGCAGTATTTT.

This clonotype was counted only a few times. The chain combines TRBV6-1 with TRBJ1-2, with a weak D call TRBD1 (5 bases). The V gene's germline CDR1 is MNHNS and CDR2 SASEGT. The CDR3 length is 18 residues. V lost 6 bases, J lost 1 base, and 24 bases lay in between. The DNA for the CDR3 is TGTGCCAGCAGACGATCCCGGGACCGAGGTTCCCATAACTATGGCTACACCTTC. Protein: CASRRSRDRGSHNYGYTF.

This clonotype was found many times. The chain couples TRBV2 to TRBJ2-2; D might be TRBD1 (5 bases). CDR3 length equals 15 residues. V was clipped by 7 bases and J by 1 base, with 13 bases between them. The germline V gene has CDR1 SNHLY and CDR2 FYNNEI. Here the CDR3 reads CASTKTGKNTGELFF. The CDR3 DNA is TGTGCCAGCACAAAAACAGGCAAGAACACCGGGGAGCTGTTTTTT.

This clonotype was detected only a few times. The genes are TRBV9 and TRBJ1-1, with a tentative D call TRBD1 (6 bases). V was cut by 0 bases and J by 2 bases, with 11 bases left in between. CDR1 is SGDLS and CDR2 is YYNGEE in the germline V gene. CDR3 length equals 15 residues. CDR3 sequence reads: CASSVAGRGNTEAFF. The CDR3 nucleotides are TGTGCCAGCAGCGTAGCAGGCAGGGGCAACACTGAAGCTTTCTTT.

This clonotype was detected a few times. The CDR3 nucleotides are TGTGCCAGCAGTTACTACTCCCGGGGGATGAACACTGAAGCTTTCTTT. It codes for CASSYYSRGMNTEAFF. The chain combines TRBV6-5 with TRBJ1-1; tentative D call: TRBD1 (5 bases). This CDR3 is built from 16 residues. CDR1 is MNHEY and CDR2 is SVGAGI in the germline V gene. Trimming cost V 1 base and J 0 bases, with 12 bases left between them.

This clonotype was picked up a small number of times. As DNA, the CDR3 is TGTGCCAGCAGTTACTCGACCCGCGGGGAGCTGTTTTTT. Amino acids: CASSYSTRGELFF. This sequence joins TRBV6-5 and TRBJ2-2; D uncertain. The ends were cut back, 0 bases at V and 7 bases at J, with 6 bases in the middle. CDR1 MNHEY and CDR2 SVGAGI come from the germline V gene. The CDR3 consists of 13 residues.

This clonotype was counted only a few times. The chain uses TRBV11-3 and TRBJ2-2; the match to TRBD1 covers 8 bases. The ends lost 5 bases at V and 13 bases at J; junction bases unmatched: 12. The CDR3 runs 14 residues. The germline gives CDR1 SGHNT, CDR2 YENEEA. CDR3 in DNA: TGTGCCAGCAGCCCGAGGACAGGGCCTAGGGTGCTGTTTTTT. As protein: CASSPRTGPRVLFF. The whole variable domain, remainder taken from reference TRBV11-3 and TRBJ2-2, is EAGVVQSPRYKIIEKKQPVAFWCNPISGHNTLYWYLQNLGQGPELLIRYENEEAVDDSQLPKDRFSAERLKGVDSTLKIQPAELGDSAVYLCASSPRTGPRVLFFGEGSRLTVL.

This clonotype showed up many times. The chain employs TRBV7-2 and TRBJ2-1, with 8 bases matching TRBD2. CDR1 SGHTA and CDR2 FQGNSA come from the germline V gene. The CDR3 consists of 15 residues. Trimming removed 6 bases from V and 9 bases from J; junction bases left unmatched: 13. CDR3 in amino acids: CASSFPGLGAREQFF. The CDR3 nucleotides read TGTGCCAGCAGTTTTCCGGGACTAGGGGCCCGTGAGCAGTTCTTC.

This clonotype has more than one count but fewer than ten. The chain joins TRBV7-2 to TRBJ2-1; the D gene could be TRBD1 or TRBD2 (6 bases each). Trimming stripped 7 bases from V and 0 bases from J, with 13 bases between. Germline V lookup: CDR1 SGHTA, CDR2 FQGNSA. The CDR3 loop spans 15 amino acids. CDR3 amino acids: CASTGGHISYNEQFF. The CDR3 coding sequence is TGTGCCAGCACCGGGGGACATATCTCCTACAATGAGCAGTTCTTC.

Regarding this clonotype: This may come from a read error, since a much larger clone is one base off. The CDR3 bases are TGTGCCAGCAGCCTCGGACTTTCGAGGGGCGCTGAAGCTTACTTT. Translated, it gives CASSLGLSRGAEAYF. This chain links TRBV7-3 with TRBJ1-1; tentative D call: TRBD1 (5 bases). This CDR3 region has 15 residues. Germline V gives CDR1 SGHTA, CDR2 FQGTGA.

The chain joins TRBV28 to TRBJ1-2; D gene unclear. The CDR3 loop spans 15 amino acids. V was cut by 5 bases and J by 4 bases, with 17 bases left in between. Per the germline V gene, CDR1 is MDHEN and CDR2 is SYDVKM. CDR3: CASSLPQVLGYGYTF. DNA of the CDR3: TGTGCCAGCAGTCTACCCCAGGTTTTGGGCTATGGCTACACCTTC.

The chain couples TRBV19 to TRBJ2-7; TRBD2 aligns across 9 bases. V was clipped by 6 bases and J by 0 bases; unmatched bases: 9. This CDR3 has 16 amino acids. Germline CDR1 LNHDA, CDR2 SQIVND (reference sequence). The DNA for the CDR3 is TGTGCCAGTAGACCGAGACTAGCGGATATCTCCTACGAGCAGTACTTC. Its protein product is CASRPRLADISYEQYF. Variable domain in full (rest from reference TRBV19 and TRBJ2-7): DGGITQSPKYLFRKEGQNVTLSCEQNLNHDAMYWYRQDPGQGLRLIYYSQIVNDFQKGDIAEGYSVSREKKESFPLTVTSAQKNPTAFYLCASRPRLADISYEQYFGPGTRLTVT.

In this sample, this clonotype turned up a few times. The V call is TRBV28, the J call TRBJ1-5; 8 bases are shared with TRBD1. This CDR3 comprises 17 residues. With 6 bases clipped from V and 4 bases from J, the junction kept 14 bases outside the gene matches. Germline CDR1 and CDR2: MDHEN and SYDVKM. For the CDR3, the DNA is TGTGCCAGCAGGGAATTGCGGACAGGGAATATTAATCAGCCCCAGCATTTT. It encodes CASRELRTGNINQPQHF. The full variable domain, rest sourced from reference TRBV28 and TRBJ1-5, is DVKVTQSSRYLVKRTGEKVFLECVQDMDHENMFWYRQDPGLGLRLIYFSYDVKMKEKGDIPEGYSVSREKKERFSLILESASTNQTSMYLCASRELRTGNINQPQHFGDGTRLSIL.

This chain connects TRBV4-3 to TRBJ2-3; TRBD2 matches 12 bases. Germline V CDR1 and CDR2: LGHNA, YSLEER. Trimming removed 3 bases from V and 4 bases from J; junction bases left unmatched: 8. This CDR3 region has 17 residues. This CDR3 is CASSQDPTSGGSDTQYF. CDR3 in DNA: TGCGCCAGCAGCCAGGACCCGACTAGCGGGGGATCAGATACGCAGTATTTT.

In its sample, this clonotype was seen many times. The V and J genes are TRBV5-1 and TRBJ2-1; tentatively, D is TRBD2 (5 bases). CDR1 and CDR2 (germline): SGHRS, YFSETQ. Trimming stripped 4 bases from V and 5 bases from J, with 10 bases between. CDR3 length: 13 residues. CDR3 sequence: CASSGRQNNEQFF. In DNA form, the CDR3 reads TGCGCCAGCAGCGGGAGACAAAACAATGAGCAGTTCTTC.

This rearrangement joins TRBV18 to TRBJ2-7, with 10 bases that match TRBD2. The V segment lost 1 base and the J segment 4 bases; nucleotides outside the gene matches: 4. Looked up from germline, CDR1 is KGHSH and CDR2 is LQKENI. The CDR3 has 15 residues. In DNA, the CDR3 is TGTGCCAGCTCACCACGTATAGCGGGAGGTTACGAGCAGTACTTC. Its protein product is CASSPRIAGGYEQYF.

The chain combines TRBV6-5 with TRBJ2-1; D is perhaps TRBD1 (6 bases). Germline V gene data show CDR1 as MNHEY and CDR2 as SVGAGI. CDR3 length: 15 amino acids. The V gene lost 4 bases and the J gene lost 3 bases, with 13 bases spanning the gap. The CDR3 spells CASSLQGRNYNEQFF. The CDR3 DNA reads TGTGCCAGCAGTTTACAGGGTAGGAACTACAATGAGCAGTTCTTC.

This clonotype occurred a few times. The rearrangement joins TRBV2 to TRBJ1-4; 9 bases are shared with TRBD1. CDR3 length equals 12 residues. Per the germline V gene, CDR1 is SNHLY and CDR2 is FYNNEI. J gave up 11 bases and V 6 bases, and 4 bases lay outside the gene matches. The CDR3 DNA follows: TGTGCCAGCAGGGACAGGGGAGACAAACTGTTTTTT. Amino acids: CASRDRGDKLFF.

This clonotype was counted ten times or more. The rearrangement uses TRBV5-1 and TRBJ1-4; D gene ambiguous. Trimming left V 2 bases short and J 0 bases short, with 2 bases between. The CDR3 length is 13 residues. Germline V gives CDR1 SGHRS, CDR2 YFSETQ. CDR3 residues: CASSFATNEKLFF. The DNA of the CDR3 is TGCGCCAGCAGCTTTGCAACTAATGAAAAACTGTTTTTT.

The chain has TRBV6-2 or TRBV6-3 and TRBJ2-2; 14 bases agree with TRBD2. From germline, CDR1 is MNHEY and CDR2 SVGEGT. Germline trimming cut 4 bases from V and 6 bases from J; bases unmatched to any gene: 16. This CDR3 comprises 20 residues. The CDR3 DNA follows: TGTGCCAGCAGTTCCCTAAAACGACTAGCGGGGGGGCCCGGCGCCGGGGAGCTGTTTTTT. Amino acids: CASSSLKRLAGGPGAGELFF.

The chain links TRBV5-1 to TRBJ2-5; TRBD1 matches at 7 bases. V trimming: 5 bases; J trimming: 7 bases; junction bases outside the gene matches: 14. The germline V gene encodes CDR1 SGHRS and CDR2 YFSETQ. The CDR3 sequence is 15 residues long. This CDR3 is CASRPGGQGEGTQYF. CDR3 DNA sequence: TGCGCCAGCAGACCAGGGGGACAAGGGGAAGGGACCCAGTACTTC.

This clonotype was counted ten times or more. This chain links TRBV10-3 with TRBJ2-1; 11 positions match TRBD2. Germline V gives CDR1 ENHRY, CDR2 SYGVKD. J gave up 0 bases and V 4 bases, and 2 bases lay outside the gene matches. CDR3 length: 16 residues. CDR3 DNA sequence: TGTGCCATCAGTGCGGGACTAGCGGCCTCCTACAATGAGCAGTTCTTC. As protein: CAISAGLAASYNEQFF.

This clonotype was seen a handful of times. The CDR3 loop is CASSQDQETQYF. The DNA of the CDR3 is TGTGCCAGCAGCCAAGATCAAGAGACCCAGTACTTC. V is TRBV3-1 and J is TRBJ2-5; D is ambiguous. Trimming stripped 0 bases from V and 2 bases from J, with 1 base between. Germline V gives CDR1 LGHDT, CDR2 YNNKEL (reference sequence). The CDR3 spans 12 residues.

This chain connects TRBV9 to TRBJ2-1; no firm D call. Germline loops: CDR1 SGDLS, CDR2 YYNGEE. The CDR3 is made up of 14 amino acids. V was trimmed by 3 bases and J by 0 bases, leaving 7 bases between them. Here the CDR3 reads CASSGSLSYNEQFF. CDR3 coding DNA: TGTGCCAGCAGCGGTAGTCTCTCCTACAATGAGCAGTTCTTC.